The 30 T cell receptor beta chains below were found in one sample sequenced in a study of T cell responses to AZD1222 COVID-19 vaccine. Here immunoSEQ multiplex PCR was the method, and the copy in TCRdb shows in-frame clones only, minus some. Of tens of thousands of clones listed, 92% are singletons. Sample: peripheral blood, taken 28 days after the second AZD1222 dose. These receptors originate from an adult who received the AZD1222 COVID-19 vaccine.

CDR3 sequence (DNA): TGTGCCAGCAGCCAATTCGGGTGGGAAGCCGGGCACGAGACCCAGTACTTC. Its protein is CASSQFGWEAGHETQYF. The J gene is TRBJ2-5, the V gene TRBV16; D is undetermined. V lost 1 base, J lost 5 bases, and 20 bases lay in between. The germline V gene has CDR1 KGHSY and CDR2 FQNENV. CDR3 length equals 17 residues.

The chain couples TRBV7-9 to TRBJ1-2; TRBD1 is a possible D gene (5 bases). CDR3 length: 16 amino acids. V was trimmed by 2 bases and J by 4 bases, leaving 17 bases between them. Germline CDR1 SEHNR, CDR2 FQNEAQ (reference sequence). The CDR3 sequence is CASSLFPGTDGYGYTF. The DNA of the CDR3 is TGTGCCAGCAGCTTATTTCCCGGGACGGACGGCTATGGCTACACCTTC.

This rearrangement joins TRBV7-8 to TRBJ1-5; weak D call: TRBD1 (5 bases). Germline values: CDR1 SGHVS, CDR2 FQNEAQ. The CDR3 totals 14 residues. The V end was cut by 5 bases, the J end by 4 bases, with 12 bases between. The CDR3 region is CASSPRQLNQPQHF. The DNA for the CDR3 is TGTGCCAGCAGCCCACGACAGTTGAATCAGCCCCAGCATTTT. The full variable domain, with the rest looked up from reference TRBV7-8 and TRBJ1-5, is GAGVSQSPRYKVAKRGQDVALRCDPISGHVSLFWYQQALGQGPEFLTYFQNEAQLDKSGLPSDRFFAERPEGSVSTLKIQRTQQEDSAVYLCASSPRQLNQPQHFGDGTRLSIL.

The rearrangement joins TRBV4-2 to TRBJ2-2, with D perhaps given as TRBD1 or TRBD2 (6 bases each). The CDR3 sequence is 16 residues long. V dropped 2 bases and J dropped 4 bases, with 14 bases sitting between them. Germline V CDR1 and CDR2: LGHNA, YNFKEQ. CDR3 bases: TGTGCCAGCAGCCAAAGAGAGGGGGGTCGCACCGGGGAGCTGTTTTTT. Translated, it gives CASSQREGGRTGELFF.

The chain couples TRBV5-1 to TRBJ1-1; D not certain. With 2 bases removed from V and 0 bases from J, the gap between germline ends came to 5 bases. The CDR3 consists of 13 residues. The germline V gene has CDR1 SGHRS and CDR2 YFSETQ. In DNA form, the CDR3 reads TGCGCCAGCAGCTTCGAGGTGAACACTGAAGCTTTCTTT. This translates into CASSFEVNTEAFF.

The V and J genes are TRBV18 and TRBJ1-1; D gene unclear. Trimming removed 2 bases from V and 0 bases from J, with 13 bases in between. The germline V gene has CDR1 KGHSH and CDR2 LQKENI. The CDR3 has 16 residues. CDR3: CASSPDPLVLNTEAFF. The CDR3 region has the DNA TGTGCCAGCTCACCAGACCCTTTGGTGTTGAACACTGAAGCTTTCTTT.

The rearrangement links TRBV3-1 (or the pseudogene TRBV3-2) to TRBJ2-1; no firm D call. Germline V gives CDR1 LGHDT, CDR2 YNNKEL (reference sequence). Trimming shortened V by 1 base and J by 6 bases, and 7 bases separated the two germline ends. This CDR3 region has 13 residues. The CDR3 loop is CASSQARSNEQFF. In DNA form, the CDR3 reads TGTGCCAGCAGCCAAGCGCGGAGCAATGAGCAGTTCTTC.

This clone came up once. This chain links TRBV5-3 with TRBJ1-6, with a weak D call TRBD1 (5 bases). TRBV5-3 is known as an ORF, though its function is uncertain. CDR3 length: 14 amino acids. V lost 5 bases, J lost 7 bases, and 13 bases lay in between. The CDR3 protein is CARRTRDGNSPLHF. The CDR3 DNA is TGTGCCAGAAGAACGCGGGACGGGAATTCACCCCTCCACTTT.

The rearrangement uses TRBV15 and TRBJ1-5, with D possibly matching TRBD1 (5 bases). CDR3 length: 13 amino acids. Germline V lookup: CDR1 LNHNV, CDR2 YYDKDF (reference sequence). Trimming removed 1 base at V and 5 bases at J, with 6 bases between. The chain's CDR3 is CATSRAGYQPQHF. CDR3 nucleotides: TGTGCCACCAGCAGAGCAGGGTATCAGCCCCAGCATTTT.

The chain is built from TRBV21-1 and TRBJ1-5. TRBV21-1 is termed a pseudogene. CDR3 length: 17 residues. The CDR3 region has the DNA TGTGCCAGCAGCAAAGTATCCACCAGGGAGGCCGTTCAGCCCCAGCATTTT. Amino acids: CASSKVSTREAVQPQHF.

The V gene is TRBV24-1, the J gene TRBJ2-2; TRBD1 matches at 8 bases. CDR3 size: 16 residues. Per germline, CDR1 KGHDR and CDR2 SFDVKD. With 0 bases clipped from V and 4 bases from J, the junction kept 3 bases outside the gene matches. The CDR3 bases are TGTGCCACCAGTGATTTGCAAACAGGGGGCACCGGGGAGCTGTTTTTT. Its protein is CATSDLQTGGTGELFF.

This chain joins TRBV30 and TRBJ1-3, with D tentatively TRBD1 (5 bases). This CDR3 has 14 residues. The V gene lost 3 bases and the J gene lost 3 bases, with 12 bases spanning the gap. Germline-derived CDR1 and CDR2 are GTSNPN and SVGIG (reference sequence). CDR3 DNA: TGTGCCTGGAGCTCGGGGGGAGGTGGAAACACCATATATTTT. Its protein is CAWSSGGGGNTIYF.

Here the CDR3 reads CASSPRTGSSGNTIYF. The CDR3 DNA reads TGTGCCAGCAGCCCGAGGACGGGGAGCTCTGGAAACACCATATATTTT. The rearrangement uses TRBV7-2 and TRBJ1-3, with no clear D. The CDR3 covers 16 residues. With 5 bases removed from V and 0 bases from J, the gap between germline ends came to 14 bases. Germline CDR1 is SGHTA and CDR2 is FQGNSA.

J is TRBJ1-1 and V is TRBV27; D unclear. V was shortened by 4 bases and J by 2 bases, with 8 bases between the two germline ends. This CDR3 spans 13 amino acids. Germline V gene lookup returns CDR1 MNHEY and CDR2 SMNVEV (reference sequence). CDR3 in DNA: TGTGCCAGCAGTTGGGCCGGAAACACTGAAGCTTTCTTT. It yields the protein CASSWAGNTEAFF.

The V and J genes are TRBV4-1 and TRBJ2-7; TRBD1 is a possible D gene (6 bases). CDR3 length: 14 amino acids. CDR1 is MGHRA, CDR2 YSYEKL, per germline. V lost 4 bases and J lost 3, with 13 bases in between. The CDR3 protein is CASSRDISIYEQYF. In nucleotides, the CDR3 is TGCGCCAGCAGCCGGGACATCTCTATCTACGAGCAGTACTTC.

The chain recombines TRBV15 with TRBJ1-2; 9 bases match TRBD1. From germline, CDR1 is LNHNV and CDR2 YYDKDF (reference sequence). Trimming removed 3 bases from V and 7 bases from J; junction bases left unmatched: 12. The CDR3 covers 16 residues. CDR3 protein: CATSSLLTGGGSGYTF. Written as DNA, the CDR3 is TGTGCCACCAGCAGCCTTCTTACAGGGGGCGGTTCTGGCTACACCTTC. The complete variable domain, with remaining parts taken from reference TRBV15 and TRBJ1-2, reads DAMVIQNPRYQVTQFGKPVTLSCSQTLNHNVMYWYQQKSSQAPKLLFHYYDKDFNNEADTPDNFQSRRPNTSFCFLDIRSPGLGDTAMYLCATSSLLTGGGSGYTFGSGTRLTVV.

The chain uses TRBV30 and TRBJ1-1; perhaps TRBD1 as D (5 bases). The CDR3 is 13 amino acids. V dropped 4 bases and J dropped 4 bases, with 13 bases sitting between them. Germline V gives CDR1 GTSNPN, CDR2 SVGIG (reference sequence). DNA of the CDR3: TGTGCCTGGATTGGGGGGGTCGGCACTGAAGCTTTCTTT. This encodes CAWIGGVGTEAFF.

The CDR3 DNA is TGTGCCAGCAGTATTGTAGGGGCCGTCGGGGGGGAGCTGTTTTTT. This sequence encodes CASSIVGAVGGELFF. The rearrangement links TRBV2 to TRBJ2-2, with D maybe TRBD1 (5 bases). The CDR3 loop spans 15 amino acids. Trimming left V 5 bases short and J 8 bases short, with 18 bases between. Germline V gene sequence: CDR1 SNHLY, CDR2 FYNNEI.

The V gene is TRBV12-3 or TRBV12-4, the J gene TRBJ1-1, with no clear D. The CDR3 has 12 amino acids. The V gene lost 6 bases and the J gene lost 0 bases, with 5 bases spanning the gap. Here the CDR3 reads CASRALNTEAFF. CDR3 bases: TGTGCCAGCAGGGCGCTGAACACTGAAGCTTTCTTT.

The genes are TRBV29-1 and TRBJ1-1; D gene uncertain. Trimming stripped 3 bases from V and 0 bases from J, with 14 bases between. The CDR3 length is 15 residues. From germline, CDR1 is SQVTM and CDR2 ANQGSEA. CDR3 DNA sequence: TGCAGCGTTGAGGACGATTTCTTCATGAACACTGAAGCTTTCTTT. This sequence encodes CSVEDDFFMNTEAFF.

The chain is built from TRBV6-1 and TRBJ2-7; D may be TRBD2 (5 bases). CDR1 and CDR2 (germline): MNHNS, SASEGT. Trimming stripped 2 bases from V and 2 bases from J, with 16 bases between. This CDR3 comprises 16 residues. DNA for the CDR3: TGTGCCAGCAGTGAAATGGCCGGGGTGGGGACCTACGAGCAGTACTTC. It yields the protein CASSEMAGVGTYEQYF.

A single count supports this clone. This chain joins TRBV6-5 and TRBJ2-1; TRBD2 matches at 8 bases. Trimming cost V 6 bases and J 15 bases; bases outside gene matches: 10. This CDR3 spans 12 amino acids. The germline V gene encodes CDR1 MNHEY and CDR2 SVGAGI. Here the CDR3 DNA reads TGTGCCAGCAGCCTACTTGCGGGGGGTCTGTTCTTC. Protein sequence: CASSLLAGGLFF.

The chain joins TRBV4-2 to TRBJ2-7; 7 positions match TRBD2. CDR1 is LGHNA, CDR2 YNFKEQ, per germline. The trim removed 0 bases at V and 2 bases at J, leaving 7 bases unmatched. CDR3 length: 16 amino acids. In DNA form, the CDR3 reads TGTGCCAGCAGCCAAGATCTGCGGGAGAGCGCCTACGAGCAGTACTTC. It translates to CASSQDLRESAYEQYF.

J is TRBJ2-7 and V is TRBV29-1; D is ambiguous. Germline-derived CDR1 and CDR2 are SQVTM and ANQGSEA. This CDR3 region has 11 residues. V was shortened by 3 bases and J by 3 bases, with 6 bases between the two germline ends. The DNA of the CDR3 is TGCAGCGTTGAGGCAGACTACGAGCAGTACTTC. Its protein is CSVEADYEQYF.

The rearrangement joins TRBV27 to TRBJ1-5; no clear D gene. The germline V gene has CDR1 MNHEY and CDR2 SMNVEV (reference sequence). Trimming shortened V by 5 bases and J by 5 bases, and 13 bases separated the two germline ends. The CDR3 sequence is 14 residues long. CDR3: CASSPRFIDQPQHF. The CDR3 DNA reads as TGTGCCAGCAGTCCCAGGTTCATTGATCAGCCCCAGCATTTT.

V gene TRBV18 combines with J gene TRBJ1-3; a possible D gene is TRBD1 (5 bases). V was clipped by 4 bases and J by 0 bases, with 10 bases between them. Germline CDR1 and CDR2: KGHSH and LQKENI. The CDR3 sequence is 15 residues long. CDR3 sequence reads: CASSLSDNSGNTIYF. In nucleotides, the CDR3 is TGTGCCAGCTCACTCTCGGACAACTCTGGAAACACCATATATTTT.

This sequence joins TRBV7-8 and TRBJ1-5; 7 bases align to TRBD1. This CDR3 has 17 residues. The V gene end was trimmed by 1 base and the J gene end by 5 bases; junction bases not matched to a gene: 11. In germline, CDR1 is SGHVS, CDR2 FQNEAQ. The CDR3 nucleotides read TGTGCCAGCAGCTTAGTGAGTGGCAGGGGGAGTCATCAGCCCCAGCATTTT. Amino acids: CASSLVSGRGSHQPQHF.

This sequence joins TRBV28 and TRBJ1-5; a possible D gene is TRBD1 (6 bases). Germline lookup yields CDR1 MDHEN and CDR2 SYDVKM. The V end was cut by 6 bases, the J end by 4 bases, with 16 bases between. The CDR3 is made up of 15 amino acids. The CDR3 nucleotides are TGTGCCAGCAGGCGCCATGGGGGCCGGAATCAGCCCCAGCATTTT. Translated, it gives CASRRHGGRNQPQHF. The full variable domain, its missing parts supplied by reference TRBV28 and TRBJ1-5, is DVKVTQSSRYLVKRTGEKVFLECVQDMDHENMFWYRQDPGLGLRLIYFSYDVKMKEKGDIPEGYSVSREKKERFSLILESASTNQTSMYLCASRRHGGRNQPQHFGDGTRLSIL.

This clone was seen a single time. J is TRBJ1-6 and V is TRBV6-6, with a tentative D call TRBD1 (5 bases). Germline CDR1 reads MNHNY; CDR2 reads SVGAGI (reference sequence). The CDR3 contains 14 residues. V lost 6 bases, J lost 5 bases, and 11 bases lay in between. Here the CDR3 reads CASRGTVDNSPLHF. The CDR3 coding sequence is TGTGCCAGCAGGGGGACGGTCGATAATTCACCCCTCCACTTT.

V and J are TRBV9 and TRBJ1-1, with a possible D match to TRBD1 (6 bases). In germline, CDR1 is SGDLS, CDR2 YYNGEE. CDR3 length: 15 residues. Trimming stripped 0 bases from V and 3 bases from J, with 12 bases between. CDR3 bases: TGTGCCAGCAGCGTAGGTGGGGAGGGGGACACTGAAGCTTTCTTT. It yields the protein CASSVGGEGDTEAFF. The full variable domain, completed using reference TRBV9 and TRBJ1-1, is DSGVTQTPKHLITATGQRVTLRCSPRSGDLSVYWYQQSLDQGLQFLIQYYNGEERAKGNILERFSAQQFPDLHSELNLSSLELGDSALYFCASSVGGEGDTEAFFGQGTRLTVV.